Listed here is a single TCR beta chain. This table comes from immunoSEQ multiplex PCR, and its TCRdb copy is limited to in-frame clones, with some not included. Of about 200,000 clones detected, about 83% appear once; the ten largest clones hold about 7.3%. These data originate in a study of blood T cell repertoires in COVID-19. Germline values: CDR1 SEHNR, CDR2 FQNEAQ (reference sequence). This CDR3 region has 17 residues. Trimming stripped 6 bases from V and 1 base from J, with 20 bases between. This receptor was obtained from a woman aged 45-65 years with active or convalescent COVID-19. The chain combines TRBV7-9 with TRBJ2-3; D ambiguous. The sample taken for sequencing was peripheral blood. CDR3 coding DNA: TGTGCCAGCAGTCGTAGCCCGGCGGCCACACGCACAGATACGCAGTATTTT. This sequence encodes CASSRSPAATRTDTQYF.